The next 25 T cell receptor beta chains were all read from a single sample in a study of breast tumors, draining lymph nodes, adjacent tissues. TCRdb analysed the multiplex PCR reads with MiXCR anew, one entry per CDR3 protein. The sample carries tens of thousands of distinct CDR3 sequences, 35% to 50% recorded once. The sequenced sample was breast tumor tissue. The receptors come from a female donor with breast cancer. Some clones in this sample may be carry-over from other donors' samples.

The rearrangement joins TRBV29-1 to TRBJ2-2, with D perhaps matching TRBD1 (6 bases). Trimming shortened V by 4 bases and J by 7 bases, and 10 bases separated the two germline ends. The CDR3 spans 12 residues. CDR1 is SQVTM and CDR2 is ANQGSEA in the germline V gene. The chain's CDR3 is CSVVGAGGELFF. The CDR3 bases are TGCAGCGTTGTGGGGGCCGGCGGGGAGCTGTTTTTT.

This clonotype was detected many times. CDR3 nucleotides: TGTGCCAGCAGCCGGACTAGCGGAGATACGCAGTATTTT. It yields the protein CASSRTSGDTQYF. This chain connects TRBV2 to TRBJ2-3; 10 bases map to TRBD2. The length of the CDR3 is 13 residues. V dropped 6 bases and J dropped 5; count of bases not matched to a gene: 2. Germline V lookup: CDR1 SNHLY, CDR2 FYNNEI.

The rearrangement links TRBV29-1 to TRBJ2-1, with 7 bases aligning to TRBD1. Per germline, CDR1 SQVTM and CDR2 ANQGSEA. Unmatched junction bases numbered 8, after V lost 7 bases and J lost 5 bases. This CDR3 comprises 13 residues. The CDR3, as DNA: TGCAGCGGCTACGGGACAGTCAACAATGAGCAGTTCTTC. It translates to CSGYGTVNNEQFF.

The table lists this clonotype with many counts. The CDR3 DNA follows: TGCGCCAGCAGCCAACCGGGACTAGCGGGAGAGTGGTCCTACGAGCAGTACTTC. Amino acid sequence: CASSQPGLAGEWSYEQYF. This chain uses TRBV5-1 with TRBJ2-7, with 14 bases matching TRBD2. Germline trimming cut 4 bases from V and 1 base from J; bases unmatched to any gene: 10. The germline gives CDR1 SGHRS, CDR2 YFSETQ. The CDR3 is 18 amino acids.

This clonotype was counted at least ten times. The chain uses TRBV20-1 and TRBJ2-7; D gene ambiguous. CDR1 is DFQATT and CDR2 is SNEGSKA in the germline V gene (reference sequence). The V end lost 3 bases, the J end lost 1 base, and 13 bases lay between the germline ends. This CDR3 has 14 amino acids. The CDR3 loop reads CSARDGYMSYEQYF. CDR3 nucleotide sequence: TGCAGTGCTAGGGACGGATACATGTCCTACGAGCAGTACTTC.

J is TRBJ2-1 and V is TRBV20-1; TRBD2 matches 8 bases. The ends lost 4 bases at V and 7 bases at J; junction bases unmatched: 9. CDR1 and CDR2 from the germline V gene are DFQATT and SNEGSKA (reference sequence). This CDR3 has 14 amino acids. The CDR3 DNA is TGCAGTGCTATGAGCGGGAGTCTTTTGAATGAGCAGTTCTTC. Protein sequence: CSAMSGSLLNEQFF.

Ten or more counts support this clonotype. The chain carries TRBV7-9 and TRBJ2-7; D call uncertain. Germline V gene lookup returns CDR1 SEHNR and CDR2 FQNEAQ (reference sequence). Trimming shortened V by 2 bases and J by 4 bases, and 9 bases separated the two germline ends. This CDR3 spans 13 amino acids. CDR3 nucleotide sequence: TGTGCCAGCAGCTTAACCACGAAATACGAGCAGTACTTC. Amino acid sequence: CASSLTTKYEQYF.

For this clonotype: A read error is likely, as this CDR3 ends without the conserved phenylalanine or tryptophan. V gene TRBV12-3 or TRBV12-4 combines with J gene TRBJ2-7; D unresolved. This CDR3 is built from 12 residues. Trimming cost V 6 bases and J 6 bases, with 12 bases left between them. The CDR3 nucleotides are TGTGCCAGCAGCCGCGACTTACCCGAGCAGTACCTC. This gives the protein CASSRDLPEQYL.

Ten or more counts support this clonotype. The chain joins TRBV5-4 to TRBJ2-5; D call uncertain. V was trimmed by 2 bases and J by 5 bases, leaving 7 bases between them. This CDR3 comprises 12 residues. Germline CDR1 is SGHNT and CDR2 is YYREEE (reference sequence). The CDR3 DNA follows: TGTGCCAGCAGCTTCGAACGGGAGACCCAGTACTTC. The encoded protein is CASSFERETQYF.

Ten or more counts support this clonotype. The chain links TRBV5-1 to TRBJ1-2; 7 bases match TRBD1. This CDR3 is built from 16 residues. Germline CDR1 SGHRS, CDR2 YFSETQ. V gave up 5 bases and J gave up 0 bases; unmatched junction bases: 10. CDR3 sequence: CASSPRDSIANYGYTF. CDR3 DNA: TGCGCCAGCAGTCCCCGGGACAGCATAGCTAACTATGGCTACACCTTC.

The chain employs TRBV9 and TRBJ1-3; D is unclear. Germline loops: CDR1 SGDLS, CDR2 YYNGEE. The CDR3 consists of 13 residues. Trimming pared 0 bases from V and 4 bases from J, leaving 5 bases between. CDR3 sequence reads: CASSVGSGNTIYF. CDR3 sequence (DNA): TGTGCCAGCAGCGTAGGTAGCGGAAACACCATATATTTT.

This clonotype was recorded many times. This may arise from a read error, as a much more abundant clone is one base away. The chain uses TRBV5-1 and TRBJ2-5; D possibly corresponds to TRBD1 (6 bases). The CDR3 runs to 14 residues. Germline CDR1 reads SGHRS; CDR2 reads YFSETQ. DNA for the CDR3: TGCGCCAGCAGCTTGCAGGGGACGAAAGACACCCAGTACTTC. It encodes CASSLQGTKDTQYF.

This clonotype was seen repeatedly, ten times or more. The V gene is TRBV6-6, the J gene TRBJ2-1; weak D call: TRBD2 (5 bases). Trimming took off 8 bases at V and 2 bases at J, with 13 bases between the two ends. The CDR3 sequence is 14 residues long. CDR1 and CDR2 (germline): MNHNY, SVGAGI (reference sequence). CDR3 sequence (DNA): TGTGCCAGCGGAAAGGGTAGCGCCTACAATGAGCAGTTCTTC. This gives the protein CASGKGSAYNEQFF.

This clonotype has a count of ten or more. The V gene is TRBV11-1, the J gene TRBJ1-6; D is unclear. CDR3 length: 14 residues. Between the trimmed V and J ends, which lost 3 bases and 7 bases, there was a span of 10 bases. Germline V lookup: CDR1 SGHAT, CDR2 FQDESV (reference sequence). CDR3 coding DNA: TGTGCCAGCAGCTTCAACTACGACAATTCACCCCTCCACTTT. Encoded protein: CASSFNYDNSPLHF.

As regards this clonotype: One junction end does not reproduce the germline sequence, and a read error may be involved. V is TRBV20-1 and J is TRBJ2-1, with 10 bases identical to TRBD2. CDR3 length equals 15 residues. Germline V lookup: CDR1 DFQATT, CDR2 SNEGSKA (reference sequence). CDR3 in amino acids: CSAPPTSGTYDEQLF. The CDR3, as DNA: TGCAGTGCTCCACCTACTAGCGGGACCTACGATGAGCAGCTCTTC.

Many counts were recorded for this clonotype. The V gene is TRBV24-1, the J gene TRBJ2-2; D gene uncertain. V lost 7 bases and J 5 bases, leaving 16 bases between the germline ends. Germline CDR1 and CDR2: KGHDR and SFDVKD. The CDR3 is made up of 15 amino acids. CDR3 residues: CATSLGWSSTGELFF. The CDR3, as DNA: TGTGCCACCAGCCTGGGATGGTCAAGTACCGGGGAGCTGTTTTTT.

This clonotype was seen at least ten times. Since a much larger clone is just one base distant, this may be a read error. A read error is likely, as this CDR3 ends without the conserved phenylalanine or tryptophan. The rearrangement joins TRBV7-9 to TRBJ2-4; 9 bases are a match to TRBD1. This CDR3 is built from 14 residues. CDR1 and CDR2 (germline): SEHNR, FQNEAQ (reference sequence). V shed 2 bases and J 6 bases; nucleotides not matched to a gene: 2. Written as DNA, the CDR3 is TGTGCCAGCAGCTTAACGGACAGGGGAAACATTCAGTACCTC. It encodes CASSLTDRGNIQYL.

This clonotype showed up many times. The chain couples TRBV9 to TRBJ2-2; 14 nucleotides align to TRBD2. Germline V lookup: CDR1 SGDLS, CDR2 YYNGEE. J lost 5 bases, V lost 5 bases, and 5 bases had no gene match. This CDR3 region has 16 residues. The CDR3 here is CASRLGLAGETGELFF. The DNA for the CDR3 is TGTGCCAGCAGGTTGGGACTAGCGGGAGAAACCGGGGAGCTGTTTTTT.

The V call is TRBV10-3, the J call TRBJ2-7, with 7 bases fitting TRBD2. With V trimmed by 9 bases and J by 0 bases, 5 bases remained unmatched. The CDR3 is 13 residues long. Germline V gene sequence: CDR1 ENHRY, CDR2 SYGVKD. The CDR3 spells CAIQPSGSYEQYF. CDR3 coding DNA: TGTGCCATACAGCCTAGCGGCTCCTACGAGCAGTACTTC.

In this sample, this clonotype turned up a few times. This sequence may be a read error, since a much larger clone differs from it by one base. V and J are TRBV6-4 and TRBJ2-3; 7 bases agree with TRBD2. CDR3 length equals 13 residues. Germline V gene data show CDR1 as MRHNA and CDR2 as SNTAGT. The V gene end was trimmed by 6 bases and the J gene end by 5 bases; junction bases not matched to a gene: 5. For the CDR3, the DNA is TGTGCCAGCAGCCGGACGGGGGGAGATACGCAGTATTTT. It is translated as CASSRTGGDTQYF.

This clonotype came up a few times. A read error is possible here, since a much larger clone lies one base away. The chain is built from TRBV5-4 and TRBJ1-4, with a weak D call TRBD1 (5 bases). The CDR3 is 16 residues long. From germline, CDR1 is SGHNT and CDR2 YYREEE (reference sequence). V lost 0 bases and J lost 8, with 17 bases in between. CDR3: CASSLETANSGEKLFF. The CDR3 DNA reads as TGTGCCAGCAGCTTGGAGACAGCGAATTCGGGGGAAAAACTGTTTTTT.

The J gene is TRBJ2-7, the V gene TRBV24-1, with 12 bases matching TRBD1. The germline V gene has CDR1 KGHDR and CDR2 SFDVKD. V lost 3 bases and J lost 4; bases outside the gene matches: 6. The CDR3 has 16 residues. CDR3 sequence: CATSDPGQGAVYEQYF. Written as DNA, the CDR3 is TGTGCCACCAGTGATCCGGGACAGGGGGCTGTGTACGAGCAGTACTTC.

The rearrangement links TRBV2 to TRBJ2-7; 8 nucleotides line up with TRBD2. The V segment lost 6 bases and the J segment 2 bases; nucleotides outside the gene matches: 3. Per the germline V gene, CDR1 is SNHLY and CDR2 is FYNNEI. This CDR3 contains 13 residues. CDR3 amino acids: CASRFGRAYEQYF. The CDR3 DNA reads TGTGCCAGCAGATTCGGGAGGGCCTACGAGCAGTACTTC.

This clonotype appeared many times. The V call is TRBV7-9, the J call TRBJ2-5; 7 nucleotides agree with TRBD1. This CDR3 has 15 residues. The trim removed 2 bases at V and 3 bases at J, leaving 6 bases unmatched. The germline V gene encodes CDR1 SEHNR and CDR2 FQNEAQ (reference sequence). The CDR3 region is CASSLKQGLKETQYF. CDR3 coding DNA: TGTGCCAGCAGCTTAAAACAGGGGTTGAAAGAGACCCAGTACTTC.

This clonotype was detected many times. The CDR3 here is CASSLPGTRQETQYF. For the CDR3, the DNA is TGTGCCAGCAGCCTTCCAGGGACCCGCCAAGAGACCCAGTACTTC. V and J are TRBV5-8 and TRBJ2-5; tentatively, D is TRBD1 or TRBD2 (5 bases each). This CDR3 is 15 amino acids long. Germline V gene sequence: CDR1 SGHTS, CDR2 YDEGEE. The V end was cut by 4 bases, the J end by 1 base, with 14 bases between.